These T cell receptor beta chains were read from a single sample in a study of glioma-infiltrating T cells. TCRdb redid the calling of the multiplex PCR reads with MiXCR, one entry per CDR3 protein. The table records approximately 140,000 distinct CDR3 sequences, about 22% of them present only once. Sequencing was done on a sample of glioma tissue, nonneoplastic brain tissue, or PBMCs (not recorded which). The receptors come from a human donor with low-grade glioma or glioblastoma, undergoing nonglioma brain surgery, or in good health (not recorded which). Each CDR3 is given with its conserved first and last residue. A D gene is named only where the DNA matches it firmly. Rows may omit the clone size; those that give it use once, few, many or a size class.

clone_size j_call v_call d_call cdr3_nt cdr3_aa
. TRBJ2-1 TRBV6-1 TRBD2 TGTGCCAGCAGTTTTGGACTAGCGGGGGGCAGCTCCTACAATGAGCAGTTCTTC CASSFGLAGGSSYNEQFF
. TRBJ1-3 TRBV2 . TGTGCCAGCACTTTGGGGGGTAACGGAAACACCATATATTTT CASTLGGNGNTIYF
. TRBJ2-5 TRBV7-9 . TGTGCGAGCAGCGCAGGGGGGGCCTCCCGCCGCCTACAAGAGACCCAGTACTTC CASSAGGASRRLQETQYF
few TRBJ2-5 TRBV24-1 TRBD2 TGTGCCACCAGTGATTTGACGACTAGCGAAGAGACCCAGTACTTC CATSDLTTSEETQYF
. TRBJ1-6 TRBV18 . TGTGCCAGCTCACCACCGGGACGCTCCTATAATTCACCCCTCCACTTT CASSPPGRSYNSPLHF
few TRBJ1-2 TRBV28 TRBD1 TGTGCCAGCAGTCCGAGACAGGGAAAAGAAAACTATGGCTACACCTTC CASSPRQGKENYGYTF
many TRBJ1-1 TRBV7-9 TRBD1 TGTGCCAGCAGCCTCACAGGGGGTAACACTGAAGCTTTCTTT CASSLTGGNTEAFF
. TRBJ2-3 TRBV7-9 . TGTGCCAGCAGCTTAGCGCTCACAGATACGCAGTATTTT CASSLALTDTQYF
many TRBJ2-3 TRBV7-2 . TGTGCCAGCAGCTTAGGAGCCACAGATACGCAGTATTTT CASSLGATDTQYF
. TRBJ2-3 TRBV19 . TGTGCCAGTCGACAAAAGGGGGGGGGGAGCACAGATACGCAGTATTTT CASRQKGGGSTDTQYF
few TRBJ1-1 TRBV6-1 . TGTGCCAGCAGCCAAAGGGGGGGTACTGAAGCTTTCTTT CASSQRGGTEAFF
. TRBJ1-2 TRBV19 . TGTGCCAGTCTAACGTCCGGGACATATAACTATGGCTACACCTTC CASLTSGTYNYGYTF
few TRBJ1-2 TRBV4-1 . TGCGCCAGCAGCCAATCGACAGTTGGCTACACCTTC CASSQSTVGYTF
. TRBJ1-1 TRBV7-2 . TGTGCCAGCAGCTTTCAGGAGCTTCACACTGAAGCTTCCTTT CASSFQELHTEASF
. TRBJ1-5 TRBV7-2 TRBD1 TGTGCCAGCAGCTACTCGACAGGGTGGTTCAATCAGCCCCAGCATTTT CASSYSTGWFNQPQHF
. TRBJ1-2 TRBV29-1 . TGCAGCGTTAAAGGGGACATCACAAACTATGGCTACACCTTC CSVKGDITNYGYTF
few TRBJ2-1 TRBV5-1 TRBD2 TGCGCCAGCAGCTTGGGGGCGGGGGAATACAATGAGCAGTTCTTC CASSLGAGEYNEQFF
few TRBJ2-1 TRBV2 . TGTGCCAGCAGTCGGGGCAGACTCAATGAGCAGTTCTTC CASSRGRLNEQFF
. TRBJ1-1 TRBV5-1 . TGCGCCAGCAGCCTCCGCCCGGTGAACACTGAAGCTTTCTTT CASSLRPVNTEAFF
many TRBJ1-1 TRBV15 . TGTGCCACCAGCAGAAGCCCGGTCCGCGGGAGCACTGAAGCTTTCTTT CATSRSPVRGSTEAFF
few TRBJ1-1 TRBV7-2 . TGTGCCAGCAGCTTTTTTGGGATGAACACTGAAGCTTTCTTT CASSFFGMNTEAFF
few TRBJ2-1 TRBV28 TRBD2 TGTGCCGGCCAATCCCCGGGGGGGAGCTCCTACAATGAGCAGTTCTTC CAGQSPGGSSYNEQFF
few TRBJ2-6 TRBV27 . TGTGCCAGTGGGAGGCCGCGGTTCGGGGCCAACGTCCTGACTTTC CASGRPRFGANVLTF
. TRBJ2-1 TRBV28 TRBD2 TGTGCCAGCAGGGTCGGCGGCCAGCGGGGATCTAATGAGCAGTTCTTC CASRVGGQRGSNEQFF
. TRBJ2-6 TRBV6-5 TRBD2 TGTGCCGGCAGTTACCGGACTAGCGCTGGGGCCAACGTCCTGACTTTC CAGSYRTSAGANVLTF
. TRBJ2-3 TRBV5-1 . TGCGCCAGCAGCGGCCTAGATACGCAGTATTTT CASSGLDTQYF
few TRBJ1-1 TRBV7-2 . TGTGCCAGCAGCTTAGGTTTCGGCCTGAACACTGAAGCTTTCTTT CASSLGFGLNTEAFF